Here is one T cell receptor (beta chain) with its context. Per the authors' pipeline: Amplifying reference gene primers gave estimates of nucleated cell counts. Assay: immunoSEQ multiplex PCR; the TCRdb copy retains only in-frame clones and omits some. V and J calls and clone size are copied from that table; D and trimming were computed from the DNA. This repertoire shows roughly 250,000 clones, around 84% found once; its top ten account for about 0.91%. The sample comes from a study of blood T cell repertoires in COVID-19. Overall study context: Samples of COVID-19 (acute and convalescent) were obtained from the United States, Italy and Spain. From T cells, B-cell-depleted T cells, or PBMCs came the material, which was cDNA or gDNA.

This TCR was sampled from a man aged 35 to 55 with acute or convalescent COVID-19. Sequenced: peripheral blood.

The CDR3 here is CASSYSHRGVANEKLFF. The CDR3 DNA sequence: TGCGCCAGCAGCTATTCACACCGCGGGGTAGCTAATGAAAAACTGTTTTTT. This sequence joins TRBV5-1 and TRBJ1-4, with D uncertain. The V and J ends lost 3 bases and 3 bases respectively, with 18 bases between them. Germline loops: CDR1 SGHRS, CDR2 YFSETQ. The CDR3 contains 17 residues.